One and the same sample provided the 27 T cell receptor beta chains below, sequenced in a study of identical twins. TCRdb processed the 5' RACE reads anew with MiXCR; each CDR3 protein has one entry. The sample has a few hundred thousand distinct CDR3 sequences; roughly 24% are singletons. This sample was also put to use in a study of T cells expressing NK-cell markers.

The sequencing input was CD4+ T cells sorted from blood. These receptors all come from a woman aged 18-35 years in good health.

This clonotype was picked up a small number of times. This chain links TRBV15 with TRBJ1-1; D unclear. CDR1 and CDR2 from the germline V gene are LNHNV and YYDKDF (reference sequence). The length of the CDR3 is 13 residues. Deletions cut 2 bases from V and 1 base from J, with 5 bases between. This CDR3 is CATSRLQNTEAFF. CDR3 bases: TGTGCCACCAGCAGACTCCAGAACACTGAAGCTTTCTTT.

CDR3 in DNA: TGCAGTGCTAGAGATCGGACTAGCGGGGCTATCACCGGGGAGCTGTTTTTT. Translating gives CSARDRTSGAITGELFF. J is TRBJ2-2 and V is TRBV20-1, with 12 bases fitting TRBD2. The CDR3 is 17 amino acids. Per germline, CDR1 DFQATT and CDR2 SNEGSKA (reference sequence). The junction had 6 bases not matched to a gene; V was cut back by 0 bases and J by 4 bases.

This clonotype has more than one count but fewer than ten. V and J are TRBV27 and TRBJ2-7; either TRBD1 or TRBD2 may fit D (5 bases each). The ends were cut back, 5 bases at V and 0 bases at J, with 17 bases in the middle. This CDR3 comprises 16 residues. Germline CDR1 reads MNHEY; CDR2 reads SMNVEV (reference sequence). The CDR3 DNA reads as TGTGCCAGCAGTCTATTATCGCCAGGGAGCTCCTACGAGCAGTACTTC. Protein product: CASSLLSPGSSYEQYF.

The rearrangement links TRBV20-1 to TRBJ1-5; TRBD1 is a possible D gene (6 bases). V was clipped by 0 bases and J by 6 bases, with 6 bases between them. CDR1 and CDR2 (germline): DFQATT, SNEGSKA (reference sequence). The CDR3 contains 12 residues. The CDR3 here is CSARETGQPQHF. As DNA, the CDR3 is TGCAGTGCTAGAGAGACAGGTCAGCCCCAGCATTTT.

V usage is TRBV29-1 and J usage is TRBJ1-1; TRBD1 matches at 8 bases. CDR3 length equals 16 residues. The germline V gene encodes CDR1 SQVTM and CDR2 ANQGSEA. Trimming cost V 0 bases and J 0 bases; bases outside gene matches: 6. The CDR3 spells CSVEDQGAVMNTEAFF. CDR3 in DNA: TGCAGCGTTGAAGATCAGGGGGCAGTTATGAACACTGAAGCTTTCTTT.

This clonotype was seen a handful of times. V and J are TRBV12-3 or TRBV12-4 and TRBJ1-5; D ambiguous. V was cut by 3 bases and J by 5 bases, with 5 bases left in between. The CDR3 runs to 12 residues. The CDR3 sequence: CASSFADQPQHF. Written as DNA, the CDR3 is TGTGCCAGCAGTTTTGCGGATCAGCCCCAGCATTTT.

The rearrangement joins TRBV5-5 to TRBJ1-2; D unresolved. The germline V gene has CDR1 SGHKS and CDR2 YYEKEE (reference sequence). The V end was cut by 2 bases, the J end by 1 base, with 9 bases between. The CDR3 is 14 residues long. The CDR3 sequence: CASSLTLSNYGYTF. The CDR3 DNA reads TGTGCCAGCAGCTTAACGTTGAGTAACTATGGCTACACCTTC.

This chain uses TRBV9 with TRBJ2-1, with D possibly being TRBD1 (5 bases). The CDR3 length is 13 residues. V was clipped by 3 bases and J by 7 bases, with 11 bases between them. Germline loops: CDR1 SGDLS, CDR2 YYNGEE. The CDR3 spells CASSAMTANEQFF. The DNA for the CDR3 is TGTGCCAGCAGCGCCATGACAGCTAATGAGCAGTTCTTC.

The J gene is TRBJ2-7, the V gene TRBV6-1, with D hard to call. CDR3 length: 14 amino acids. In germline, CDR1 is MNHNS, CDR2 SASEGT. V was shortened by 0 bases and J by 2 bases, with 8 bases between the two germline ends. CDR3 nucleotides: TGTGCCAGCAGTGAAGCGCTGAGTCCCTACGAGCAGTACTTC. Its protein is CASSEALSPYEQYF.

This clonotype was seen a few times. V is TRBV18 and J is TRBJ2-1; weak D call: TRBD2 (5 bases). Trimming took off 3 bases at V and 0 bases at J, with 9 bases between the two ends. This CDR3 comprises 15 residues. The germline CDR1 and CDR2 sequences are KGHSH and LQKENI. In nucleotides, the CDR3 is TGTGCCAGCTCACCGACGGGATACTCCTACAATGAGCAGTTCTTC. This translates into CASSPTGYSYNEQFF.

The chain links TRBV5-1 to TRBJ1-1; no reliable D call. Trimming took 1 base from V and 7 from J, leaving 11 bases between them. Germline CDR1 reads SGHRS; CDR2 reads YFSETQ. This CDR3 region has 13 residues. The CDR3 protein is CASSLWAAGEAFF. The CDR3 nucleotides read TGCGCCAGCAGCTTGTGGGCAGCCGGTGAAGCTTTCTTT.

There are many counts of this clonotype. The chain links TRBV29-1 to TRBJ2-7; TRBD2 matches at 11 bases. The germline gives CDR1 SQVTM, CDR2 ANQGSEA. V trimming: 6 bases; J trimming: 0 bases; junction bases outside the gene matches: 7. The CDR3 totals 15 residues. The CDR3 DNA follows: TGCAGCGTGGGGACTAGCGGCCATAGCTCCTACGAGCAGTACTTC. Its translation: CSVGTSGHSSYEQYF.

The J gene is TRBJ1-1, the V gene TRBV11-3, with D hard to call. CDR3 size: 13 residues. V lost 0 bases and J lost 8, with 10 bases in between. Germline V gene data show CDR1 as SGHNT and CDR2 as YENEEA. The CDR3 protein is CASSLDGEQEAFF. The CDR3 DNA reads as TGTGCCAGCAGCTTAGACGGGGAACAGGAAGCTTTCTTT. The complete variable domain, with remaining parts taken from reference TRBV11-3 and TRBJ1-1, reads EAGVVQSPRYKIIEKKQPVAFWCNPISGHNTLYWYLQNLGQGPELLIRYENEEAVDDSQLPKDRFSAERLKGVDSTLKIQPAELGDSAVYLCASSLDGEQEAFFGQGTRLTVV.

The CDR3 sequence is CASKRAGVTDTQYF. DNA of the CDR3: TGTGCCAGCAAGCGAGCGGGAGTCACAGATACGCAGTATTTT. The rearrangement joins TRBV7-9 to TRBJ2-3; 8 bases line up with TRBD2. This CDR3 comprises 14 residues. Trimming took 7 bases from V and 2 from J; bases not matched to a gene: 5. Germline V gene lookup returns CDR1 SEHNR and CDR2 FQNEAQ (reference sequence).

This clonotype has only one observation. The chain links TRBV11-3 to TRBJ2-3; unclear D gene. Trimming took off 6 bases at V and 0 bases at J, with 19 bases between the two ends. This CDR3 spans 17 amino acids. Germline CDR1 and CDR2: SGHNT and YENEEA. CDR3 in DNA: TGTGCCAGCAGTTTTCGGCATTTGACAAAAAGCACAGATACGCAGTATTTT. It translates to CASSFRHLTKSTDTQYF.

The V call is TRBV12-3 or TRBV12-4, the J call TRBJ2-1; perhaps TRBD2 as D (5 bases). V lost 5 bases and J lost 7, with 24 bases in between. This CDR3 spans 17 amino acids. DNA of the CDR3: TGTGCCAGCAGTGTTTCCCTGTTTGCGGAGGAGGAGAATGAGCAGTTCTTC. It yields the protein CASSVSLFAEEENEQFF.

CDR3: CASSKDSGRNEQFF. CDR3 DNA sequence: TGCGCCAGCAGCAAGGATAGCGGGAGGAATGAGCAGTTCTTC. The genes are TRBV5-1 and TRBJ2-1; 10 positions agree with TRBD2. The CDR3 runs to 14 residues. CDR1 and CDR2 (germline): SGHRS, YFSETQ. J was trimmed by 7 bases and V by 4 bases; bases with no gene match: 5.

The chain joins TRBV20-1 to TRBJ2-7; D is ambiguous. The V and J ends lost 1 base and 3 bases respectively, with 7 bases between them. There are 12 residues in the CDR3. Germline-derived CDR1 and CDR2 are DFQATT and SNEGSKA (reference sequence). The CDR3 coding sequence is TGCAGTGCTAGAGTAAGGCACTACGAGCAGTACTTC. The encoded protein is CSARVRHYEQYF.

The CDR3 spells CASSPVPPQAHEQYF. The DNA of the CDR3 is TGTGCCAGCAGCCCAGTCCCGCCCCAGGCCCACGAGCAGTACTTC. This chain uses TRBV12-3 or TRBV12-4 with TRBJ2-7; D gene uncertain. The CDR3 runs 15 residues. V lost 6 bases, J lost 5 bases, and 20 bases lay in between.

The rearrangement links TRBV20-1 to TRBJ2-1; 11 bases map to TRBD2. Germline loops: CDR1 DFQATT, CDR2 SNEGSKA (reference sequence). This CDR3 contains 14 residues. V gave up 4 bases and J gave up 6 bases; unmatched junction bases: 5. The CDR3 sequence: CSATGTSGLNEQFF. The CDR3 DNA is TGCAGTGCTACCGGGACTAGCGGCCTCAATGAGCAGTTCTTC.

DNA of the CDR3: TGCAGCGTTGAGACGATAGTAAGGGGAGAGACCCAGTACTTC. It yields the protein CSVETIVRGETQYF. The rearrangement links TRBV29-1 to TRBJ2-5; tentative D call: TRBD1 (5 bases). The CDR3 has 14 residues. V was clipped by 3 bases and J by 4 bases, with 15 bases between them. CDR1 SQVTM and CDR2 ANQGSEA come from the germline V gene.

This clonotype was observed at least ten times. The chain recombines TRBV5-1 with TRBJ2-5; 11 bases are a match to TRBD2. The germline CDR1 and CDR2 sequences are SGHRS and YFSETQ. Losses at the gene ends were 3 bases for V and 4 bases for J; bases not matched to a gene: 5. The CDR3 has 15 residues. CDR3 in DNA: TGCGCCAGCAGCTCGGGGACTAGCGGTGTAGAGACCCAGTACTTC. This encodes CASSSGTSGVETQYF.

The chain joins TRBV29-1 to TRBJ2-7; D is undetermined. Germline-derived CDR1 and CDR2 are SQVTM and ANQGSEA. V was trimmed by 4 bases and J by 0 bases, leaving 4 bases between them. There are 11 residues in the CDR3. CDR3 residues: CSVGYSYEQYF. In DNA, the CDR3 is TGCAGCGTTGGTTACTCCTACGAGCAGTACTTC.

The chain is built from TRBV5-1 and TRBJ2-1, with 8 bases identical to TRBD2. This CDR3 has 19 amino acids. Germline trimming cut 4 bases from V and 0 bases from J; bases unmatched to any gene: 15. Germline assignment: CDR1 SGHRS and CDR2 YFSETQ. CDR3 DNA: TGCGCCAGCAGCCGCTATCTAGGGAATAGCGGGATCTCCTACAATGAGCAGTTCTTC. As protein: CASSRYLGNSGISYNEQFF.

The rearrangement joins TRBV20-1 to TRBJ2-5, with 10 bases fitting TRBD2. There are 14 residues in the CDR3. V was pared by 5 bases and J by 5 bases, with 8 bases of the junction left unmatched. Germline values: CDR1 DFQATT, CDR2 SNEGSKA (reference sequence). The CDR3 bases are TGCAGTGCTTCTAGTCTAGCGGGGGTGGAGACCCAGTACTTC. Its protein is CSASSLAGVETQYF.

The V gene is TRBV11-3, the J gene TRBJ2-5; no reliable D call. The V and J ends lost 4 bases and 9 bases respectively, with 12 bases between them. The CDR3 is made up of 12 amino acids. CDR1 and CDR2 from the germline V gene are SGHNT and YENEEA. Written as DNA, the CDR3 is TGTGCCAGCAGCTCCAGCGCCCTGGCCCAGTACTTC. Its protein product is CASSSSALAQYF.

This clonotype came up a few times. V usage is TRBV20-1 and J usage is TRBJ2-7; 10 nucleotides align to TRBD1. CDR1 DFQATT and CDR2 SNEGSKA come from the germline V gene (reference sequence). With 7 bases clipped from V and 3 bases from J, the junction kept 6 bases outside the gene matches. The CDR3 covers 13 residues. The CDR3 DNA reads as TGCAGTGTCAACCGGGACAGGGGCTACGAGCAGTACTTC. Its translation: CSVNRDRGYEQYF.